This TCR beta chain comes out of a study of T-cell reconstitution after alpha-beta-depleted transplantation in children listed by TCRdb under 2016. With regard to the full study: Using TCR repertoire profiling, the study quantitatively followed how T-cell immune reconstitution unfolded in children after TCRalphabeta/CD19-depleted allogeneic hematopoietic cell transplantation.

A word on this clonotype: What this receptor recognizes is not known. Base quality data are lacking; no much larger clone is found one base away.

Study-wide findings and limitations: The apparently early alphabetaT-cell count recovery about two months after transplant was reportedly dependent on only several hundred rapidly expanded clones derived from non-depleted graft cells. Over the following months the frequencies of hyperexpanded clones went down, and after one year T-cell counts and TCRbeta diversity were mostly credited to newly produced T cells. In some patients, high TCRbeta diversity at day 60 was attributed to recipient T cells and intrathymic progenitors that had survived conditioning.

The method behind the library was PCR. These reads were obtained on an Illumina HiSeq 2500. TCR library preparation used molecular barcoding, with unique molecular identifiers applied to normalize quantification of the TCRbeta repertoire. TCRdb itself trimmed the public reads at Q25 with fastp, ran MiXCR and retained productive beta chains. Under each unique CDR3 protein, matching rows form one entry showing the most common genes and DNA. The sample table holds 490,000 or so distinct CDR3 sequences, of which under 12% were seen once. Around 2% of the sample is held by the ten biggest clonotypes. A distance of 12 bases separates the germline ends of V and J, which lose 5 bases and 4 bases respectively. CDR3 length: 13 amino acids, cysteine to phenylalanine. This entry keeps only the CDR3 DNA: 39 bases, framed from base 1. Taken from the germline V gene (reference sequence), the CDR1 and CDR2 loops are DFQATT and SNEGSKA.

Sample treatment or condition, as interpreted from the label and publication: allogeneic hematopoietic cell transplantation with graft depleted of TCRalphabeta T cells and CD19 B cells. The children who served as transplant recipients had been given grafts of TCRalphabeta/CD19-depleted allogeneic hematopoietic cells. The input for sequencing was PBMCs, taken before TCRalphabeta/CD19-depleted stem cell transplant. This TCR was recovered from a child aged 2 to 15 with inherited bone marrow failure, due to receive a stem cell transplant. Recombination linked TRBV20-1 to TRBJ2-1, with a weak D call of TRBD1 (6 bases match). The CDR3 protein is CSAPRDTYNEQFF. The nucleotide sequence is TGCAGTGCTCCTCGGGACACGTACAATGAGCAGTTCTTC.